Listed here are 8 T cell receptor beta chains from one sample, sequenced in a study of memory CD4+ T cells and cytomegalovirus serostatus. The sort gate was single viable CD3+CD4+CD8-CD45RO+ cells for memory CD4+ T cells. Sequencing was performed with immunoSEQ multiplex PCR; in TCRdb, only in-frame clones are kept and a portion is missing. The table shows some 64,000 clones, with more than 75% occurring only once. Sequenced: memory CD4+ T cells from blood. These receptors all come from an adult in good health and CMV-seronegative.

Of note for this clone: Other DNA sequences in the same sample also yield this CDR3. The V call is TRBV18, the J call TRBJ1-1; D is perhaps TRBD1 (5 bases). In germline, CDR1 is KGHSH, CDR2 LQKENI. CDR3 length: 12 amino acids. The V gene lost 1 base and the J gene lost 7 bases, with 7 bases spanning the gap. The CDR3 nucleotides are TGTGCCAGCTCACCACAGGGGAGTGAAGCTTTCTTT. Translating it yields CASSPQGSEAFF.

This chain uses TRBV27 with TRBJ2-3; TRBD1 is a possible D gene (5 bases). The CDR3 totals 14 residues. The V end was cut by 7 bases, the J end by 3 bases, with 14 bases between. The germline V gene encodes CDR1 MNHEY and CDR2 SMNVEV (reference sequence). This CDR3 reads CASIPRAGTDTQYF. CDR3 DNA sequence: TGTGCCAGCATCCCCAGGGCTGGTACAGATACGCAGTATTTT.

A few counts support this clone. CDR3 sequence: CASSSRQGRGTEAFF. The CDR3 DNA sequence: TGTGCCAGCAGTTCTCGACAGGGAAGAGGCACTGAAGCTTTCTTT. This sequence joins TRBV6-6 and TRBJ1-1; the match to TRBD1 covers 7 bases. J gave up 4 bases and V 4 bases, and 9 bases lay outside the gene matches. The CDR3 runs 15 residues. Germline loops: CDR1 MNHNY, CDR2 SVGAGI (reference sequence).

The chain is built from TRBV7-9 and TRBJ2-3; no clear D. CDR1 and CDR2 from the germline V gene are SEHNR and FQNEAQ (reference sequence). The CDR3 consists of 12 residues. The V and J ends lost 3 bases and 4 bases respectively, with 5 bases between them. CDR3: CASSLGPDTQYF. The CDR3 DNA reads TGTGCCAGCAGCTTGGGTCCAGATACGCAGTATTTT.

The rearrangement joins TRBV6-1 to TRBJ2-5; TRBD2 matches 14 bases. Germline lookup yields CDR1 MNHNS and CDR2 SASEGT. The CDR3 contains 15 residues. Unmatched junction bases numbered 0, after V lost 4 bases and J lost 2 bases. CDR3 DNA sequence: TGTGCCAGCAGTGGACTAGCGGGGGGGCAAGAGACCCAGTACTTC. The encoded protein is CASSGLAGGQETQYF.

J is TRBJ1-2 and V is TRBV5-1, with a weak D call TRBD1 (5 bases). Germline values: CDR1 SGHRS, CDR2 YFSETQ. The length of the CDR3 is 13 residues. Trimming removed 4 bases at V and 11 bases at J, with 18 bases between. The CDR3 nucleotides read TGCGCCAGCAGCCGCCGGGACTCGGAGGGGTACACCTTC. It encodes CASSRRDSEGYTF. Variable domain in full (rest from reference TRBV5-1 and TRBJ1-2): KAGVTQTPRYLIKTRGQQVTLSCSPISGHRSVSWYQQTPGQGLQFLFEYFSETQRNKGNFPGRFSGRQFSNSRSEMNVSTLELGDSALYLCASSRRDSEGYTFGSGTRLTVV.

J is TRBJ2-7 and V is TRBV10-1; D might be TRBD1 or TRBD2, each matching 7 bases. The V gene lost 4 bases and the J gene lost 7 bases, with 17 bases spanning the gap. This CDR3 has 14 amino acids. CDR1 and CDR2 from the germline V gene are WNHNN and SYGVQD (reference sequence). CDR3: CASSGGGQREEQYF. Written as DNA, the CDR3 is TGCGCCAGCAGTGGGGGGGGACAGCGGGAAGAGCAGTACTTC.

J is TRBJ2-3 and V is TRBV2; weak D call: TRBD1 (5 bases). In germline, CDR1 is SNHLY, CDR2 FYNNEI. The CDR3 sequence is 14 residues long. Trimming cost V 7 bases and J 4 bases, with 15 bases left between them. CDR3 in amino acids: CASTFGAVSDTQYF. The DNA of the CDR3 is TGTGCCAGCACCTTTGGGGCGGTGTCAGATACGCAGTATTTT.